The 20 T cell receptor beta chains below all came from one sample that was sequenced in a study of T cell responses to AZD1222 COVID-19 vaccine. Produced via immunoSEQ multiplex PCR; TCRdb's table is partial and in-frame only. Found here are 180,000 or so clones, 92% of them singletons; the top ten hold around 1.3%. Sequenced here: peripheral blood, sampled 28 days after the second AZD1222 dose. These receptors were collected from an adult who received the AZD1222 COVID-19 vaccine.

This clone was found once. The V call is TRBV5-1, the J call TRBJ2-7; 10 nucleotides line up with TRBD1. The CDR3 extends over 14 amino acids. Per germline, CDR1 SGHRS and CDR2 YFSETQ. Losses at the gene ends were 0 bases for V and 6 bases for J; bases not matched to a gene: 3. Written as DNA, the CDR3 is TGCGCCAGCAGCTTGGGCCGGGACAGGGGCGAGCAGTACTTC. Residues: CASSLGRDRGEQYF.

The CDR3 is CASRDRTTYGYTF. CDR3 sequence (DNA): TGTGCCAGCAGAGACCGGACTACTTATGGCTACACCTTC. This rearrangement joins TRBV6-5 to TRBJ1-2; D unresolved. The CDR3 is 13 residues long. The V end lost 6 bases, the J end lost 5 bases, and 13 bases lay between the germline ends. Germline V gene data show CDR1 as MNHEY and CDR2 as SVGAGI.

This chain links TRBV19 with TRBJ1-2, with 9 bases fitting TRBD1. Germline CDR1 and CDR2: LNHDA and SQIVND (reference sequence). The CDR3 length is 13 residues. The CDR3: CALPGQGEYGYTF. Here the CDR3 DNA reads TGTGCTTTGCCGGGACAGGGAGAATATGGCTACACCTTC. Filled out from reference TRBV19 and TRBJ1-2, the complete variable domain reads DGGITQSPKYLFRKEGQNVTLSCEQNLNHDAMYWYRQDPGQGLRLIYYSQIVNDFQKGDIAEGYSVSREKKESFPLTVTSAQKNPTAFYLCALPGQGEYGYTFGSGTRLTVV.

The chain employs TRBV19 and TRBJ1-1, with TRBD1 matching 9 bases. This CDR3 has 13 residues. In germline, CDR1 is LNHDA, CDR2 SQIVND (reference sequence). Trimming cost V 8 bases and J 1 base; bases outside gene matches: 2. The CDR3 DNA sequence: TGTGCCAGTGGACAGGGGTCGAACACTGAAGCTTTCTTT. This gives the protein CASGQGSNTEAFF.

This sequence joins TRBV4-1 and TRBJ2-2; no firm D call. Germline V lookup: CDR1 MGHRA, CDR2 YSYEKL. CDR3 length: 15 amino acids. V lost 1 base, J lost 1 base, and 7 bases lay in between. The CDR3 nucleotides are TGCGCCAGCAGCCAAGGGCCCAAGAACACCGGGGAGCTGTTTTTT. Translated: CASSQGPKNTGELFF.

Comments on this clone: The junction departs from germline at one end; a sequencing error may be responsible. The chain joins TRBV7-7 to TRBJ2-1, with D maybe TRBD1 (6 bases). Germline assignment: CDR1 SSHAT and CDR2 FNYEAQ (reference sequence). The CDR3 totals 16 residues. The CDR3 DNA is TGTGCTAGCAGTCGTCAGGGGCCGACGACCTACAATGAGCAGTTCTTC. Its translation is CASSRQGPTTYNEQFF. Full variable domain (remainder filled in from reference TRBV7-7 and TRBJ2-1): GAGVSQSPRYKVTKRGQDVTLRCDPISSHATLYWYQQALGQGPEFLTYFNYEAQPDKSGLPSDRFSAERPEGSISTLTIQRTEQRDSAMYRCASSRQGPTTYNEQFFGPGTRLTVL.

The chain uses TRBV11-2 and TRBJ1-1; D uncertain. The CDR3 loop spans 17 amino acids. V lost 3 bases and J 1 base, leaving 18 bases between the germline ends. Germline-derived CDR1 and CDR2 are SGHAT and FQNNGV. The CDR3 bases are TGTGCCAGCAGCTTGAGACAACCCCGGGGTCCGAACACTGAAGCTTTCTTT. Protein product: CASSLRQPRGPNTEAFF.

This clone turned up a few times. The CDR3 protein is CASSQNLRGYDNEKLFF. CDR3 nucleotide sequence: TGTGCCAGCAGCCAAAACCTGCGGGGCTATGATAATGAAAAACTGTTTTTT. The chain recombines TRBV14 with TRBJ1-4; weak D call: TRBD1 (5 bases). V lost 2 bases, J lost 4 bases, and 17 bases lay in between. There are 17 residues in the CDR3. Germline V CDR1 and CDR2: SGHDN, FVKESK.

This chain joins TRBV7-2 and TRBJ2-1; D is uncertain. V was clipped by 1 base and J by 4 bases, with 8 bases between them. This CDR3 spans 14 amino acids. Germline CDR1 and CDR2: SGHTA and FQGNSA. The CDR3 spells CASSLGSAYNEQFF. In DNA form, the CDR3 reads TGTGCCAGCAGCTTAGGCTCAGCATACAATGAGCAGTTCTTC.

The chain uses TRBV19 and TRBJ2-2; 7 bases are a match to TRBD2. V shed 3 bases and J 2 bases; nucleotides not matched to a gene: 3. This CDR3 contains 15 residues. CDR1 and CDR2 (germline): LNHDA, SQIVND (reference sequence). CDR3 residues: CASSIGGGNTGELFF. CDR3 in DNA: TGTGCCAGTAGTATCGGCGGGGGAAACACCGGGGAGCTGTTTTTT.

As to this clone: Germline is not matched at one junction end, which may reflect a read error. In nucleotides, the CDR3 is TGTGCCAGCAGTTTGGACAGAGATAATGAAAAACTGTTTTTT. This gives the protein CASSLDRDNEKLFF. This chain uses TRBV5-4 with TRBJ1-4, with D perhaps matching TRBD1 (6 bases). CDR3 length: 14 residues. Germline CDR1 reads SGHNT; CDR2 reads YYREEE (reference sequence).

This chain joins TRBV20-1 and TRBJ2-7; D possibly corresponds to TRBD2 (5 bases). The V and J ends lost 3 bases and 2 bases respectively, with 23 bases between them. CDR1 is DFQATT and CDR2 is SNEGSKA in the germline V gene (reference sequence). The CDR3 is made up of 17 amino acids. The CDR3 spells CSASMGSGTASPYEQYF. The CDR3 DNA is TGCAGTGCTAGTATGGGGTCCGGCACAGCTAGCCCCTACGAGCAGTACTTC.

The chain carries TRBV28 and TRBJ1-3; possibly TRBD1 for D (6 bases). This CDR3 has 17 amino acids. Between the trimmed V and J ends, which lost 4 bases and 1 base, there was a span of 17 bases. Germline lookup yields CDR1 MDHEN and CDR2 SYDVKM. The CDR3 region has the DNA TGTGCCAGCAGTTGGAACAGGGTATTGGAATCTGGAAACACCATATATTTT. It is translated as CASSWNRVLESGNTIYF.

This chain uses TRBV5-4 with TRBJ2-4, with D perhaps assigned TRBD1 or TRBD2 (5 bases each). The CDR3 sequence is 15 residues long. Germline V gene data show CDR1 as SGHNT and CDR2 as YYREEE (reference sequence). Trimming shortened V by 4 bases and J by 7 bases, and 18 bases separated the two germline ends. The DNA of the CDR3 is TGTGCCAGCAGCCCCCCCGGGACCCCGGGGAACATTCAGTACTTC. This translates into CASSPPGTPGNIQYF.

The chain couples TRBV2 to TRBJ1-1, with D unclear. This CDR3 comprises 12 residues. Looked up from germline, CDR1 is SNHLY and CDR2 is FYNNEI. V gave up 7 bases and J gave up 1 base, with 7 bases separating them. In nucleotides, the CDR3 is TGTGCCAGCATCCCAGAGAACACTGAAGCTTTCTTT. Its protein is CASIPENTEAFF. Full variable domain (remainder filled in from reference TRBV2 and TRBJ1-1): EPEVTQTPSHQVTQMGQEVILRCVPISNHLYFYWYRQILGQKVEFLVSFYNNEISEKSEIFDDQFSVERPDGSNFTLKIRSTKLEDSAMYFCASIPENTEAFFGQGTRLTVV.

This clone occurred once. The genes are TRBV11-2 and TRBJ1-2; no clear D gene. The germline V gene encodes CDR1 SGHAT and CDR2 FQNNGV. CDR3 length: 15 residues. Deletions cut 0 bases from V and 4 bases from J, with 12 bases between. The CDR3 coding sequence is TGTGCCAGCAGCTTAGACAGTCGCGAACGCTATGGCTACACCTTC. As protein: CASSLDSRERYGYTF.

The chain uses TRBV12-2 and TRBJ2-1; TRBD2 reflects the table's D call only, with no check against the DNA. TRBV12-2 is designated a pseudogene. There are 17 residues in the CDR3. The CDR3 reads CASRLDPRAASYNEQFF. In nucleotides, the CDR3 is TGTGCAAGTCGCTTAGACCCGAGGGCAGCCTCCTACAATGAGCAGTTCTTC.

This clone has only one observation. The chain links TRBV9 to TRBJ1-3; 8 positions agree with TRBD1. Germline assignment: CDR1 SGDLS and CDR2 YYNGEE. The CDR3 totals 15 residues. V was pared by 4 bases and J by 1 base, with 4 bases of the junction left unmatched. CDR3 sequence (DNA): TGTGCCAGCAGCAACAACAGGGGGTCTGGAAACACCATATATTTT. Amino acid sequence: CASSNNRGSGNTIYF. The entire variable domain, with the rest obtained from reference TRBV9 and TRBJ1-3, is as follows: DSGVTQTPKHLITATGQRVTLRCSPRSGDLSVYWYQQSLDQGLQFLIQYYNGEERAKGNILERFSAQQFPDLHSELNLSSLELGDSALYFCASSNNRGSGNTIYFGEGSWLTVV.

To note about this clone: Different DNA sequences within this sample yield the same CDR3. This sequence joins TRBV5-1 and TRBJ2-5; a weak D match, TRBD1 (6 bases). The CDR3 is made up of 14 amino acids. Germline lookup yields CDR1 SGHRS and CDR2 YFSETQ. V lost 0 bases and J lost 3, with 9 bases in between. The CDR3 DNA follows: TGCGCCAGCAGCTTGGGGACAGCCAAAGAGACCCAGTACTTC. Residues: CASSLGTAKETQYF.

The V call is TRBV4-3, the J call TRBJ1-2; D is uncertain. There are 16 residues in the CDR3. V shed 0 bases and J shed 2 bases, with 13 bases lying between them. From germline, CDR1 is LGHNA and CDR2 YSLEER. CDR3 sequence reads: CASSQDRAGPNYGYTF. Here the CDR3 DNA reads TGCGCCAGCAGCCAAGATCGGGCAGGCCCCAACTATGGCTACACCTTC.